This paragraph reports one T cell receptor (beta chain). The antigen is unknown. V lost 5 bases, J lost 2 bases, and 1 base stayed unmatched. In germline, CDR1 is MNHNS, CDR2 SASEGT. The CDR3 consists of 15 residues. The treatment here: 10-day PBMC culture with coronavirus spike peptide pools or control peptides (ViraFEST assay). Medium was half-exchanged with fresh IL-2 medium on days 3 and 7. The data were obtained in a study of vaccination and CD4 T cells after COVID-19. Researchers used the Oncomine TCR Beta short-read assay to sequence DNA from cultured CD4+ T cells. TCRdb re-called the PCR reads through MiXCR, storing one row per CDR3 protein. Among about 8,800 distinct CDR3 sequences, 60% were seen once, and the ten largest hold around 15%. Notes on the study in general: Spike mono-reactivity was found in 304 of the 307 vaccine-specific clones identified in convalescent patients.

The chain uses TRBV6-1 and TRBJ2-1, with TRBD2 matching over 12 bases. The sequence came from a human donor with COVID-19. Sequenced material: cultured CD4+ T cells from blood, taken after SARS-CoV-2 vaccination. CDR3 in DNA: TGTGCCAGCAGTAGGACTAGCGGGGCCTACAATGAGCAGTTCTTC. Protein: CASSRTSGAYNEQFF.